Sequencing of this T cell receptor beta chain was carried out in a study of OX40 agonist ivuxolimab in advanced cancers. Study at large: Subjects had a mean age of about 57 years, with a range of roughly 20 to 80; almost 85% were male. Partial responses were achieved by three patients: one hepatocellular carcinoma, two cutaneous melanoma.

Study-level results: At 0.1 to 3.0 mg/kg and by week 6, clonal expansion occurred in CD4+ and CD8+ blood T cells.

This table comes from immunoSEQ multiplex PCR, and its TCRdb copy is limited to in-frame clones, with some not included. The table has roughly 100,000 clones, more than 80% seen once. Germline V CDR1 and CDR2: LNHDA, SQIVND (reference sequence). Deletions cut 5 bases from V and 7 bases from J, with 23 bases between. This CDR3 contains 16 residues. For this clone: Its antigen remains unidentified.

The V and J genes are TRBV19 and TRBJ1-2; possibly TRBD1 for D (6 bases). The sample was CD4+ or CD8+ T cells sorted from blood, taken in a trial of the OX40 agonist ivuxolimab. The clonotype comes from an adult with an advanced solid tumor such as melanoma, head and neck, liver or kidney cancer. This CDR3 is CASSGDFWRTVAGYTF. CDR3 DNA: TGTGCCAGTAGTGGCGATTTTTGGCGGACAGTCGCTGGCTACACCTTC.